This T cell receptor beta chain was documented in a study of shared T cell receptors in the human thymus. The CDR3 sequence is 16 residues long. The V gene lost 2 bases and the J gene lost 0 bases, with 14 bases spanning the gap. Germline V gene sequence: CDR1 SQVTM, CDR2 ANQGSEA. Sequenced by immunoSEQ multiplex PCR; TCRdb stores in-frame clones only, minus some. The sample shows hundreds of thousands of clones, about 89% of them seen only once. The same sample was also used in a study of human thymus T cells. Per that study: The sample donors, healthy Finnish infants, were having corrective surgery for congenital heart defects. Thymic material originated from resections removed in the course of corrective heart surgery. Apparent skewing of V and J gene usage characterized both thymic and blood repertoires.

J is TRBJ1-3 and V is TRBV29-1; D possibly corresponds to TRBD1 (5 bases). The sequence was obtained from a boy under two years old with a congenital heart defect. The sequencing sample was made of thymocytes. CDR3 bases: TGCAGCGTTGAAACCCGACAGCCCGACTCTGGAAACACCATATATTTT. This encodes CSVETRQPDSGNTIYF.